The rows below give T cell receptor beta chains drawn from one sample of a study of T cells in Graves' hyperthyroidism and ophthalmopathy. TCRdb ran MiXCR on the multiplex PCR reads and lists one entry per CDR3 protein. Of a few hundred thousand distinct CDR3 sequences in the sample, 15% to 19% were seen once. Input material: blood. These receptors were collected from a woman in her twenties or thirties with Graves' hyperthyroidism. Both conserved end residues are part of each CDR3. Each record gives: D gene, clone size, J gene, V gene, CDR3 protein, CDR3 DNA. D genes are given only for firm matches. Clone size, where shown, is once, few, many, or a class for clones that have expanded.

D: .
size: .
J: TRBJ2-7
V: TRBV5-6
CDR3: CASSVTGFSYEQYF
DNA: TGTGCCAGCAGCGTCACCGGGTTCTCCTACGAGCAGTACTTC

D: .
size: many
J: TRBJ1-6
V: TRBV30
CDR3: CAWSLNRDNSPLHF
DNA: TGTGCCTGGTCATTAAATCGAGATAATTCACCCCTCCACTTT

D: TRBD1
size: .
J: TRBJ1-1
V: TRBV20-1
CDR3: CSAGTGTGGITEAFF
DNA: TGCAGTGCTGGGACCGGGACAGGGGGCATCACTGAAGCTTTCTTT

D: TRBD2
size: .
J: TRBJ2-7
V: TRBV2
CDR3: CASSEKGLAYEQYF
DNA: TGTGCCAGCAGCGAGAAAGGACTAGCCTACGAGCAGTACTTC

D: .
size: few
J: TRBJ2-7
V: TRBV7-8
CDR3: CASSLESRGRGAGGRPYEQYF
DNA: TGTGCCAGCAGCTTAGAGTCCAGGGGGCGCGGGGCGGGAGGCCGCCCCTACGAGCAGTACTTC

D: .
size: .
J: TRBJ1-4
V: TRBV27
CDR3: CASSLTGLVEKLFF
DNA: TGTGCCAGCAGTTTAACAGGGCTCGTCGAAAAACTGTTTTTT

D: TRBD2
size: many
J: TRBJ2-1
V: TRBV3-1
CDR3: CASSQSGPSGRFDNEQFF
DNA: TGTGCCAGCAGCCAATCTGGTCCGAGCGGGAGATTTGACAATGAGCAGTTCTTC

D: TRBD2
size: .
J: TRBJ2-1
V: TRBV9
CDR3: CASSVEGASGRVGNEQFF
DNA: TGTGCCAGCAGCGTAGAGGGTGCTAGCGGGAGGGTAGGCAATGAGCAGTTCTTC

D: TRBD1
size: .
J: TRBJ1-1
V: TRBV27
CDR3: CASRLRQGAVTEAFF
DNA: TGTGCCAGCAGGCTTAGACAGGGGGCTGTCACTGAAGCTTTCTTT

D: .
size: .
J: TRBJ2-1
V: TRBV5-1
CDR3: CASSLGAGRFF
DNA: TGCGCCAGCAGCTTGGGTGCGGGAAGGTTCTTC

D: .
size: .
J: TRBJ1-1
V: TRBV19
CDR3: CASSISSQGSEAFF
DNA: TGTGCCAGTAGTATAAGTAGTCAAGGATCTGAAGCTTTCTTT

D: TRBD1
size: .
J: TRBJ1-4
V: TRBV20-1
CDR3: CSASPGTGGLEKLFF
DNA: TGCAGTGCTAGCCCCGGGACAGGGGGACTTGAAAAACTGTTTTTT

D: .
size: .
J: TRBJ2-3
V: TRBV5-5
CDR3: CASSLAGQISTDTQYF
DNA: TGTGCCAGCAGCTTAGCAGGACAGATTAGCACAGATACGCAGTATTTT